This T cell receptor (beta chain) comes out of a study of blood T cells in healthy people across ages. Study results and caveats: When set beside aged donors, long-lived donors presented more naive CD4+ cells and higher diversity.

Through a sample-barcoded 5' primer and a J-beta primer mix, a second PCR was run for roughly 6 to 12 cycles. Each TCR beta cDNA got a 12-nucleotide random molecular identifier. TCRdb fed the 5' RACE reads into MiXCR, producing one record per CDR3 protein. The data hold approximately 1.5 million distinct CDR3 sequences, with about 32% observed a single time. The germline V gene encodes CDR1 SGHRS and CDR2 YFSETQ. Trimming pared 3 bases from V and 11 bases from J, leaving 22 bases between. The CDR3 extends over 15 amino acids. This clonotype was seen more than once but under ten times. As yet, its antigen is unknown.

This clonotype was sampled from a woman in her thirties in good health. The chain is built from TRBV5-1 and TRBJ2-3; D tentatively reads TRBD1 or TRBD2 (5 bases each). The sequenced sample was blood. The CDR3 DNA reads as TGCGCCAGCAGCTCAGAGGGGACCGGCCCCGGAGGGCAGTATTTT. Protein product: CASSSEGTGPGGQYF.